The 10 T cell receptor beta chains in this list originate from one sample, sequenced in a study of blood T cell repertoires in COVID-19 (TCRdb year 2020). Library preparation used the immunoSEQ multiplex PCR assay. Not all clones reach the TCRdb copy of this immuneACCESS table, which keeps in-frame sequences only. Checked studies attribute under half of the gap to unresolved V genes and leave the rest unexplained. This sample is represented by 250,000 to 300,000 clones; 75% to 90% of them were singletons. The ten biggest clones cover approximately 11% of the sample. What was sequenced was peripheral blood. The receptors come from a woman aged 70-85 years with acute or convalescent COVID-19.

The CDR3 loop is CASSLAGGTYNEQFF. In DNA, the CDR3 is TGTGCCAGCAGCTTGGCGGGGGGGACCTACAATGAGCAGTTCTTC. J is TRBJ2-1 and V is TRBV5-5; TRBD2 matches at 8 bases. This CDR3 contains 15 residues. Germline V lookup: CDR1 SGHKS, CDR2 YYEKEE (reference sequence). Germline trimming cut 0 bases from V and 2 bases from J; bases unmatched to any gene: 1.

The sample holds one count of this clone. The chain links TRBV5-1 to TRBJ2-1; tentative D call: TRBD2 (5 bases). The CDR3 is 15 amino acids. The germline CDR1 and CDR2 sequences are SGHRS and YFSETQ. V was trimmed by 0 bases and J by 1 base, leaving 8 bases between them. CDR3 in DNA: TGCGCCAGCAGCTTGGGTAGCGCGTCCTACAATGAGCAGTTCTTC. Encoded protein: CASSLGSASYNEQFF.

The chain is built from TRBV9 and TRBJ2-3; maybe TRBD1 (5 bases). The CDR3 length is 16 residues. From germline, CDR1 is SGDLS and CDR2 YYNGEE. Trimming cost V 4 bases and J 2 bases, with 17 bases left between them. The DNA for the CDR3 is TGTGCCAGCAGCCTTTCTTGGGGCAGGTTCACAGATACGCAGTATTTT. Its protein product is CASSLSWGRFTDTQYF.

V usage is TRBV2 and J usage is TRBJ2-1; 8 bases line up with TRBD2. Germline assignment: CDR1 SNHLY and CDR2 FYNNEI. V gave up 0 bases and J gave up 5 bases; unmatched junction bases: 6. CDR3 length: 16 amino acids. As DNA, the CDR3 is TGTGCCAGCAGTGAAGCGCTGCGGGGGGCGGACAATGAGCAGTTCTTC. Protein sequence: CASSEALRGADNEQFF.

In nucleotides, the CDR3 is TGTGCCAGCTCACCTGGAAGGGGCCCCGCAGATACGCAGTATTTT. Translation gives CASSPGRGPADTQYF. J is TRBJ2-3 and V is TRBV18, with a tentative D call TRBD1 (5 bases). The V end was cut by 3 bases, the J end by 4 bases, with 14 bases between. The CDR3 is 15 residues long. Germline V gene lookup returns CDR1 KGHSH and CDR2 LQKENI.

The gene calls are TRBV6-6 and TRBJ2-6; D is unclear. This CDR3 is built from 14 residues. CDR1 MNHNY and CDR2 SVGAGI come from the germline V gene (reference sequence). Trimming took off 4 bases at V and 0 bases at J, with 4 bases between the two ends. This CDR3 reads CASSLHSGANVLTF. CDR3 nucleotides: TGTGCCAGCAGTTTACACTCTGGGGCCAACGTCCTGACTTTC.

This clone was counted a few times. The genes are TRBV7-9 and TRBJ1-2; D is unclear. CDR3 length: 15 amino acids. CDR1 is SEHNR, CDR2 FQNEAQ, per germline (reference sequence). V lost 2 bases and J lost 4, with 14 bases in between. CDR3 nucleotides: TGTGCCAGCAGCTTATCTAGTGGGTACGGCTATGGCTACACCTTC. Translating gives CASSLSSGYGYGYTF.

The CDR3 region has the DNA TGTGCCAGCACTGGGGGCCCCAATTCACCCCTCCACTTT. Its protein is CASTGGPNSPLHF. The V and J genes are TRBV2 and TRBJ1-6; a weak D match, TRBD1 (6 bases). The CDR3 sequence is 13 residues long. V shed 7 bases and J shed 7 bases, with 11 bases lying between them. Germline CDR1 reads SNHLY; CDR2 reads FYNNEI.

The chain carries TRBV18 and TRBJ2-3, with 8 nucleotides matching TRBD1. With V trimmed by 5 bases and J by 4 bases, 8 bases remained unmatched. Per the germline V gene, CDR1 is KGHSH and CDR2 is LQKENI. This CDR3 is built from 15 residues. This CDR3 is CASSASGGLPDTQYF. CDR3 nucleotide sequence: TGTGCCAGCTCAGCCTCAGGGGGCCTGCCAGATACGCAGTATTTT.

The chain joins TRBV5-1 to TRBJ1-6; 7 nucleotides line up with TRBD1. The CDR3 loop spans 14 amino acids. Trimming removed 4 bases from V and 8 bases from J; junction bases left unmatched: 6. Germline V gene data show CDR1 as SGHRS and CDR2 as YFSETQ. The CDR3 spells CASSPTGVDSPLHF. The CDR3 DNA reads as TGCGCCAGCAGCCCTACAGGGGTGGATTCACCCCTCCACTTT.